This entry features one TCR beta chain sequence. This sample was included in a study of T cell changes during pregnancy in multiple sclerosis. Only in-frame clones appear in the TCRdb table, and some are missing; sequencing was by immunoSEQ multiplex PCR. This table holds approximately 130,000 clones, roughly 95% found once. Material: peripheral blood, obtained after pregnancy. This TCR was sampled from a female donor with multiple sclerosis, enrolled in a pregnancy study.

The CDR3 nucleotides read TGTGCCAGCAGCTTTACAGGGGCTGGCTACACCTTC. Protein sequence: CASSFTGAGYTF. This rearrangement joins TRBV7-9 to TRBJ1-2; TRBD1 matches 7 bases. Germline V CDR1 and CDR2: SEHNR, FQNEAQ (reference sequence). The CDR3 runs 12 residues. J was trimmed by 7 bases and V by 3 bases; bases with no gene match: 2.